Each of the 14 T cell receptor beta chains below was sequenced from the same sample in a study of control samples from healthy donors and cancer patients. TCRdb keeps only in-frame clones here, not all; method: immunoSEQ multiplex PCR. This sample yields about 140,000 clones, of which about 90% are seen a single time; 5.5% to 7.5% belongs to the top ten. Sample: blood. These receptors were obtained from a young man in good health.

The CDR3 region has the DNA TGCGCCAGCGCCGGGACCGCCGATTCACCCCTCCACTTT. Protein sequence: CASAGTADSPLHF. The chain joins TRBV10-2 to TRBJ1-6, with a possible D match to TRBD1 (5 bases). Trimming took off 8 bases at V and 8 bases at J, with 13 bases between the two ends. The CDR3 spans 13 residues. From germline, CDR1 is WSHSY and CDR2 SAAADI.

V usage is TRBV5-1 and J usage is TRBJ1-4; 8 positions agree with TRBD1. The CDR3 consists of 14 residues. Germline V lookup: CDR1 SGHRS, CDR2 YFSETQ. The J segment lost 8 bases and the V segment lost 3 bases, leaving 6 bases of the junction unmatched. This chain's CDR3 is CASSSGQGREKLFF. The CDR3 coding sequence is TGCGCCAGCAGCTCTGGACAGGGCCGGGAAAAACTGTTTTTT.

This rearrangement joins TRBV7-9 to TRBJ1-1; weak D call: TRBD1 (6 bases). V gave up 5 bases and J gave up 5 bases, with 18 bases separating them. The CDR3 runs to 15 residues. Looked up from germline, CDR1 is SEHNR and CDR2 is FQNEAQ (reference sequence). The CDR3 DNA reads TGTGCCAGCAGCGACCTAAACAGGGTTGGAACTGAAGCTTTCTTT. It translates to CASSDLNRVGTEAFF.

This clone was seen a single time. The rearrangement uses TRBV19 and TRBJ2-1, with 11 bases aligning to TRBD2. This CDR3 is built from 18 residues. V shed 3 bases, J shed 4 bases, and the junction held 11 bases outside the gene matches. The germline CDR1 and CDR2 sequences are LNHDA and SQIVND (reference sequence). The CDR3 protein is CASSIPPGSGGAYNEQFF. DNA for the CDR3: TGTGCCAGTAGTATTCCGCCGGGTAGCGGGGGGGCTTACAATGAGCAGTTCTTC.

The CDR3 region has the DNA TGCGCCAGCAGCAAAACAGGGAATAGCAATCAGCCCCAGCATTTT. It specifies CASSKTGNSNQPQHF. V usage is TRBV5-1 and J usage is TRBJ1-5, with a weak D call TRBD1 (6 bases). The CDR3 runs 15 residues. CDR1 and CDR2 from the germline V gene are SGHRS and YFSETQ. V lost 4 bases, J lost 0 bases, and 11 bases lay in between.

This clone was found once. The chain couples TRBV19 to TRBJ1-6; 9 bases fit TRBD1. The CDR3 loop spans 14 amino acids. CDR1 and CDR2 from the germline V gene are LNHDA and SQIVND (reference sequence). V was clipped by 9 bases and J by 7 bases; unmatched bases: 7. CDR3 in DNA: TGTGCCAGAGTAGCGGGACAGGGAAATTCACCCCTCCACTTT. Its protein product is CARVAGQGNSPLHF.

Written as DNA, the CDR3 is TGTGCCAGCAGCCCACCTCCGGGACAGGGATCTACCTACGAGCAGTACTTC. Protein sequence: CASSPPPGQGSTYEQYF. The gene calls are TRBV27 and TRBJ2-7; TRBD1 aligns across 9 bases. Germline V gives CDR1 MNHEY, CDR2 SMNVEV (reference sequence). This CDR3 contains 17 residues. Unmatched junction bases numbered 14, after V lost 6 bases and J lost 2 bases.

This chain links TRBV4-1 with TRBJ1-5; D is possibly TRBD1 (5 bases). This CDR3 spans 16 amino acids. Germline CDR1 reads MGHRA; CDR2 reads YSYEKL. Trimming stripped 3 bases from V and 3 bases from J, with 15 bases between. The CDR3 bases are TGCGCCAGCAGCCATGATGGACACAAGTACAATCAGCCCCAGCATTTT. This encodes CASSHDGHKYNQPQHF.

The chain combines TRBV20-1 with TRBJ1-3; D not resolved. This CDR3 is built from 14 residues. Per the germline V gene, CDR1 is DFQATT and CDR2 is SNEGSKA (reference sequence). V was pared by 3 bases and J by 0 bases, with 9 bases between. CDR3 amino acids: CSASPGSSGNTIYF. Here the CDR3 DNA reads TGCAGTGCTAGTCCCGGTAGCTCTGGAAACACCATATATTTT.

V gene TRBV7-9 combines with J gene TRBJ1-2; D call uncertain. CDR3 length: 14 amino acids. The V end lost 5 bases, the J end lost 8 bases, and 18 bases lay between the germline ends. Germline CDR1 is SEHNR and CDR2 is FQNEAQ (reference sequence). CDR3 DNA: TGTGCCAGCAGCGCCGCCTCACCGAGAGGGGGCTACACCTTC. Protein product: CASSAASPRGGYTF.

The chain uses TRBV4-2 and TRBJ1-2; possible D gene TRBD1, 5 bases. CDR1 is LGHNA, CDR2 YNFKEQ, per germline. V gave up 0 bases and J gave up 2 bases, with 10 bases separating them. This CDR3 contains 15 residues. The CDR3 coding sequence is TGTGCCAGCAGCCAAGATGCTCGGGGGAACTATGGCTACACCTTC. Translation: CASSQDARGNYGYTF.

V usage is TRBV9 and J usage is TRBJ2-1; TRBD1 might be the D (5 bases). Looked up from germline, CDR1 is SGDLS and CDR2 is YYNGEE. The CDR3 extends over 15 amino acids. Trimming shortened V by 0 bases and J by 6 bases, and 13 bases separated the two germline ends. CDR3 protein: CASSVGGTLINEQFF. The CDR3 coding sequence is TGTGCCAGCAGCGTAGGGGGCACTCTTATCAATGAGCAGTTCTTC.

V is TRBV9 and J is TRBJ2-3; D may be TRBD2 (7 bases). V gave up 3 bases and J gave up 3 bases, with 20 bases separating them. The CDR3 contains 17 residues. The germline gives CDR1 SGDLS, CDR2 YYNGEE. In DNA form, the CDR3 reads TGTGCCAGCAGCGCCCCGAGGGGGGGGGCAGGAACAGATACGCAGTATTTT. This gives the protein CASSAPRGGAGTDTQYF.

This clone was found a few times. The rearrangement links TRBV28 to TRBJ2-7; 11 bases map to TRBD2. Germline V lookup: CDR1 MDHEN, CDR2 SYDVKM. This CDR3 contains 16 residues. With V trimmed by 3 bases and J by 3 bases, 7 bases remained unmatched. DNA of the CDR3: TGTGCCAGCAGTTTGGCCGGGACTAGCGGCCTCTACGAGCAGTACTTC. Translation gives CASSLAGTSGLYEQYF.